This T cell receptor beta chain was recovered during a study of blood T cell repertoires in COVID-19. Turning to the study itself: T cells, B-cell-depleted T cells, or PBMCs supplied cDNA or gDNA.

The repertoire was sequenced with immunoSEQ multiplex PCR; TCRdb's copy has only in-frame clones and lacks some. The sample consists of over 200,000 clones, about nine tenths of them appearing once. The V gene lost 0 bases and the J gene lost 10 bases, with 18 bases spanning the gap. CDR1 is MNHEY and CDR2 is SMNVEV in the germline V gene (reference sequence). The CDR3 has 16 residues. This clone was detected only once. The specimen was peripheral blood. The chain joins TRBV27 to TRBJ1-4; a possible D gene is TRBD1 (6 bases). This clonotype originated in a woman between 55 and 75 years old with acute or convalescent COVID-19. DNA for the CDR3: TGTGCCAGCAGTTTATCGGAGCAGGGGATGAGGAGAAAACTGTTTTTT. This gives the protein CASSLSEQGMRRKLFF.